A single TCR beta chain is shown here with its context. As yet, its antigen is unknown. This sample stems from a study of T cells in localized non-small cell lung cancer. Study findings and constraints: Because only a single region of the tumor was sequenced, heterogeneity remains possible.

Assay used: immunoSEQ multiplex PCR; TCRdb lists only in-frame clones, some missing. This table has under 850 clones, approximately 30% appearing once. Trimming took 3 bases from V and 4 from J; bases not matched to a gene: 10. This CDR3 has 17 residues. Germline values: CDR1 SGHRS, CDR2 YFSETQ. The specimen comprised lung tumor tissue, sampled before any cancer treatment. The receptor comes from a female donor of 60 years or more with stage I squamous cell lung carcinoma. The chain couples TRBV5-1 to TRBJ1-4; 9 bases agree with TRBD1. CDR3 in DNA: TGCGCCAGCAGCTCGATCGGGACAGGGTCTTATAATGAAAAACTGTTTTTT. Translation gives CASSSIGTGSYNEKLFF.